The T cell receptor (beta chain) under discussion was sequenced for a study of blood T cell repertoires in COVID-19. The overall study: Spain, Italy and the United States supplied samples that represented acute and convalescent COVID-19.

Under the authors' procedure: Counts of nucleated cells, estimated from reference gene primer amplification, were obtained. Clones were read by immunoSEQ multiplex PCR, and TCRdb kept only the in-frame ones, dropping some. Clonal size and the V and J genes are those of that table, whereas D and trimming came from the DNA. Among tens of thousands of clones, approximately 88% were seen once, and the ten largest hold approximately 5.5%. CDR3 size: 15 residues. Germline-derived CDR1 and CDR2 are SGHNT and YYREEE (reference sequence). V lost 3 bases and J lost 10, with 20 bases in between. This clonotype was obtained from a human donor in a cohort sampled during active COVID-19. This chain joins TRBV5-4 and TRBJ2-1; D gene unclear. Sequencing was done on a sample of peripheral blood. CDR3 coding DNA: TGTGCCAGCAGCTCCCGCACTACGGTAGTCGGCGAGCAGTTCTTC. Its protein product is CASSSRTTVVGEQFF.